The source of this T cell receptor (beta chain) is a study of Graves' ophthalmopathy and Graves' hyperthyroidism. Study-wide results and limits: A classifier, a 13-signature model, separated ophthalmopathy from stable hyperthyroidism with about 87% sensitivity and approximately 81% specificity.

Germline values: CDR1 ENHRY, CDR2 SYGVKD. The CDR3 has 12 amino acids. The germline V and J ends were trimmed by 11 bases and 3 bases, with 13 bases remaining between them. Amplification of the TCR beta CDR3 regions used RNA transcripts (as template). An opening RT-PCR round employed HTBI primers and preceded a second-round multiplex PCR. TCRdb fed the multiplex PCR reads into MiXCR, producing one record per CDR3 protein. The data hold 740,000 or so distinct CDR3 sequences, with around 40% observed a single time. Comments on this clonotype: What it binds is not known. This could be a read error, since a much larger clone is one nucleotide away.

The source material was peripheral blood. This clonotype was obtained from an adult man with Graves' ophthalmopathy. The chain employs TRBV10-3 and TRBJ2-5; a possible D gene is TRBD1 (6 bases). CDR3 nucleotide sequence: TGTGCCGCCCGACAGGCCGAAGAGACCCAGTACTTC. Translating gives CAARQAEETQYF.